What follows describes a single T cell receptor beta chain. Its antigen remains unknown. The data originate from a study of shared clonotypes between healthy human individuals. General study findings and limits: Among non-shared clonotypes, generation probabilities were lower than among those shared by all four donors.

Sequencing used immunoSEQ multiplex PCR; TCRdb keeps in-frame clones, though not all of them. This table has some 2.3 million clones, approximately 95% appearing once. Sequencing was carried out using naive CD4+ T cells from PBMCs. Subset given: CD45RA+ positively selected. The receptor comes from a man aged 18 to 29 in good health. Some clones in this sample may be carry-over from other donors' samples.

The CDR3 DNA follows: TGCGCCAGCAGCTTTCTGGCCTCCTCCTACGAGCAGTACTTC. This translates into CASSFLASSYEQYF. This rearrangement joins TRBV5-1 to TRBJ2-7; D unclear. With 2 bases removed from V and 0 bases from J, the gap between germline ends came to 9 bases. Germline assignment: CDR1 SGHRS and CDR2 YFSETQ. This CDR3 contains 14 residues.